Below, one TCR beta chain is given with its context. These data are taken from a study of blood T cells in healthy people across ages. For the study at large: The capture of about one barcoded beta molecule per two T cells was achieved by template switching.

A sample-barcoded 5' primer and a J-beta primer mix were used in a second PCR of about 7 to 11 cycles. TCRdb reprocessed the 5' RACE reads via MiXCR and lists one record per CDR3 protein. The sample carries 380,000 or so distinct CDR3 sequences, roughly half recorded once. Isolation yielded PBMCs, at least 7 million per sample, in every case. Trimming removed 4 bases from V and 2 bases from J, with 10 bases in between. Germline V gene sequence: CDR1 LGHDT, CDR2 YNNKEL (reference sequence). This CDR3 is built from 14 residues. This sequence joins TRBV3-1 and TRBJ2-3; D is uncertain. The receptor was derived from a man between 60 and 70 years old in good health. The specimen was blood. DNA of the CDR3: TGTGCCAGCAGCCGATCGACTTTCACAGATACGCAGTATTTT. Protein sequence: CASSRSTFTDTQYF.